A single sample gave rise to the 10 T cell receptor beta chains below, sequenced in a study of prognosis after radiotherapy for stage I lung cancer. TCR beta CDR3 amplification from genomic DNA was performed by two-round multiplex PCR. Primers were specific to each TRBV and TRBJ gene in first-round PCR. Each CDR3 protein gets one entry after TCRdb re-called the multiplex PCR reads with MiXCR. The sample includes more than 15,000 distinct CDR3 sequences, approximately 45% of them seen just once. The sample here was PBMCs, taken before or after stereotactic body radiation therapy (not recorded which). These receptors all come from a donor aged 50 or older with non-small cell lung cancer.

The J gene is TRBJ2-1, the V gene TRBV5-4; TRBD2 matches at 8 bases. Germline-derived CDR1 and CDR2 are SGHNT and YYREEE (reference sequence). J was trimmed by 2 bases and V by 9 bases; bases with no gene match: 13. This CDR3 spans 16 amino acids. The CDR3 region is CAISKSLAETYNEQFF. CDR3 nucleotides: TGTGCCATCTCAAAATCACTAGCGGAGACCTACAATGAGCAGTTCTTC.

The chain combines TRBV20-1 with TRBJ2-3, with TRBD2 as a possible D gene (5 bases). CDR3 length: 13 residues. The V end was cut by 6 bases, the J end by 2 bases, with 12 bases between. CDR1 DFQATT and CDR2 SNEGSKA come from the germline V gene (reference sequence). CDR3 coding DNA: TGCAGTGCCACTACTAGGTTCACAGATACGCAGTATTTT. Protein product: CSATTRFTDTQYF.

This clonotype qualifies as medium-sized. The chain links TRBV10-3 to TRBJ1-1; 8 bases match TRBD1. CDR1 and CDR2 from the germline V gene are ENHRY and SYGVKD. After removal of 3 bases from V and 1 base from J, the junction contained 4 bases not matched to a gene. The CDR3 loop spans 15 amino acids. The chain's CDR3 is CAISDPGTGNTEAFF. The CDR3 DNA reads as TGTGCCATCAGTGACCCCGGGACAGGGAACACTGAAGCTTTCTTT.

The chain links TRBV6-1 to TRBJ2-2, with 12 bases fitting TRBD2. The germline gives CDR1 MNHNS, CDR2 SASEGT. The CDR3 is made up of 15 amino acids. The ends lost 7 bases at V and 4 bases at J; junction bases unmatched: 4. The CDR3: CASMRGLAGTGELFF. DNA for the CDR3: TGTGCCAGCATGAGGGGACTAGCGGGCACCGGGGAGCTGTTTTTT.

The rearrangement uses TRBV5-1 and TRBJ1-2; 8 bases fit TRBD1. CDR1 and CDR2 from the germline V gene are SGHRS and YFSETQ. This CDR3 region has 21 residues. After removal of 1 base from V and 4 bases from J, the junction contained 24 bases not matched to a gene. CDR3 loop: CASSLRPNIASAQGAAYGYTF. CDR3 sequence (DNA): TGCGCCAGCAGCTTGCGTCCGAACATAGCATCGGCGCAGGGGGCTGCCTATGGCTACACCTTC.

The genes are TRBV15 and TRBJ1-2; possibly TRBD1 for D (5 bases). There are 14 residues in the CDR3. Trimming removed 5 bases at V and 4 bases at J, with 14 bases between. CDR1 and CDR2 from the germline V gene are LNHNV and YYDKDF (reference sequence). DNA of the CDR3: TGTGCCACCAGCTCCTACGGGGGTAGCTATGGCTACACCTTC. Protein: CATSSYGGSYGYTF.

This clonotype was picked up many times. This chain joins TRBV10-3 and TRBJ2-6; D is uncertain. The V end lost 8 bases, the J end lost 4 bases, and 6 bases lay between the germline ends. The CDR3 contains 12 residues. In germline, CDR1 is ENHRY, CDR2 SYGVKD. CDR3 region: CAIQPGANVLTF. CDR3 in DNA: TGTGCCATCCAACCGGGGGCCAACGTCCTGACTTTC.

V and J are TRBV3-1 and TRBJ1-2; no clear D. Germline CDR1 LGHDT, CDR2 YNNKEL (reference sequence). Trimming cost V 4 bases and J 8 bases, with 14 bases left between them. The CDR3 has 13 residues. This CDR3 reads CASSLRDREGYTF. CDR3 in DNA: TGTGCCAGCAGCCTGCGGGATAGAGAGGGCTACACCTTC.

This clonotype was recorded a few times. A far larger clone is only one base removed, so a read error is likely. The chain is built from TRBV6-2 or TRBV6-3 and TRBJ1-2; D gene uncertain. Germline V gene sequence: CDR1 MNHEY, CDR2 SVGEGT. The CDR3 runs 12 residues. The CDR3 protein is CSSSYSQYGYTF. The CDR3 bases are TGTTCCAGCAGTTACTCCCAATATGGCTACACCTTC.

The chain is built from TRBV4-2 and TRBJ2-6; D remains unclear. This CDR3 spans 16 amino acids. Germline V gene lookup returns CDR1 LGHNA and CDR2 YNFKEQ. With 0 bases removed from V and 1 base from J, the gap between germline ends came to 7 bases. The CDR3 region is CASSQDYRSGANVLTF. In DNA form, the CDR3 reads TGTGCCAGCAGCCAAGATTACCGGTCTGGGGCCAACGTCCTGACTTTC.